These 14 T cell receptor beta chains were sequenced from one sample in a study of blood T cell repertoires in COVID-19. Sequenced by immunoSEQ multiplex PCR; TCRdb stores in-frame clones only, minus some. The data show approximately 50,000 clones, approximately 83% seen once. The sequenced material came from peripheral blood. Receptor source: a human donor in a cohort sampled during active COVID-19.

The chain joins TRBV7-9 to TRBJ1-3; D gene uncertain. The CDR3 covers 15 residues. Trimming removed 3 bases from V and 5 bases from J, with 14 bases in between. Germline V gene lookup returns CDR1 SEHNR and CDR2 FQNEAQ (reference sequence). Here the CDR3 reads CASSFTRYRRNTIYF. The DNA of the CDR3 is TGTGCCAGCAGCTTCACTCGCTACAGACGAAACACCATATATTTT.

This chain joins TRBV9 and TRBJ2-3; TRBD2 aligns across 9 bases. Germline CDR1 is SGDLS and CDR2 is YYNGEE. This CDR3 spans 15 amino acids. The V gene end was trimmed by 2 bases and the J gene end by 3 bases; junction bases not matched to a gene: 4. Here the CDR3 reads CASSVGLAGTDTQYF. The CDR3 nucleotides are TGTGCCAGCAGCGTTGGCCTAGCGGGGACAGATACGCAGTATTTT.

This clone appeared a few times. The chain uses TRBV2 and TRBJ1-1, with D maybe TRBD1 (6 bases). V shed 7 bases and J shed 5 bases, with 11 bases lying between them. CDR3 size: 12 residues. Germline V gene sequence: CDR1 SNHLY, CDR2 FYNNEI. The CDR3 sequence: CASTGAGTEAFF. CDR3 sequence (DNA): TGTGCCAGCACAGGGGCAGGGACTGAAGCTTTCTTT.

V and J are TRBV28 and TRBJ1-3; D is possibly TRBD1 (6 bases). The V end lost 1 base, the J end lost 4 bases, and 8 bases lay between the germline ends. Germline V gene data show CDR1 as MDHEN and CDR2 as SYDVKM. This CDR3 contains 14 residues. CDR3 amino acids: CASSLYRAGNTIYF. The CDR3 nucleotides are TGTGCCAGCAGTTTATACAGGGCCGGAAACACCATATATTTT.

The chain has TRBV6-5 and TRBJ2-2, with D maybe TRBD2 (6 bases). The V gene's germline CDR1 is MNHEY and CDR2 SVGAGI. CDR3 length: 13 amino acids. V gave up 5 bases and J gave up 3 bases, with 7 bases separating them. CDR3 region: CASSKRDTGELFF. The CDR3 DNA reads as TGTGCCAGCAGTAAGCGGGACACCGGGGAGCTGTTTTTT.

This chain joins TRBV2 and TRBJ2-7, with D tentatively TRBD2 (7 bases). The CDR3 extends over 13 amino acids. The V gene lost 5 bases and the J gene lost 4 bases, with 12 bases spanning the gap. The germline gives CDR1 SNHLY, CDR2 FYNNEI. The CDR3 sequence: CASSRGAGYEQYF. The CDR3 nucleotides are TGTGCCAGCAGTCGGGGGGCCGGGTACGAGCAGTACTTC.

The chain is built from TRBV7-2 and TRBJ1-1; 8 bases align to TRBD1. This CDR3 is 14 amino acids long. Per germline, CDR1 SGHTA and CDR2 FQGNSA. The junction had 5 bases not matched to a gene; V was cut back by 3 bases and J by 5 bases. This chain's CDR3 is CASSFQGAVTEAFF. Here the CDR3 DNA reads TGTGCCAGCAGCTTCCAGGGGGCGGTTACTGAAGCTTTCTTT.

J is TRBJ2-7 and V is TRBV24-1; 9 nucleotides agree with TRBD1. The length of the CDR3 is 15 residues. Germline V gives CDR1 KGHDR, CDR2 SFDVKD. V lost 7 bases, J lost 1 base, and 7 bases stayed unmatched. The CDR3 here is CATSVTGTGSYEQYF. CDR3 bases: TGTGCCACCAGCGTTACTGGGACAGGGTCCTACGAGCAGTACTTC.

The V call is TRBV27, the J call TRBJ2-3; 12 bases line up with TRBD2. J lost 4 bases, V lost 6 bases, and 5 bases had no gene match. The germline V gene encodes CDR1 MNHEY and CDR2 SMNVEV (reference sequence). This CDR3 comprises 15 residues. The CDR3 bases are TGTGCCAGCAGGCCTAGCGGGAGGGCCTCAGATACGCAGTATTTT. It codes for CASRPSGRASDTQYF.

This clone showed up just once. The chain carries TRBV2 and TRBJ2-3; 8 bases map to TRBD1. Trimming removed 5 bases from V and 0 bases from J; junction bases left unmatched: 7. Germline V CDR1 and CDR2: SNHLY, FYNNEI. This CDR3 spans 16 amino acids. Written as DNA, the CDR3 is TGTGCCAGCAGTCTCAGGGGGCTTTCTAGCACAGATACGCAGTATTTT. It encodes CASSLRGLSSTDTQYF.

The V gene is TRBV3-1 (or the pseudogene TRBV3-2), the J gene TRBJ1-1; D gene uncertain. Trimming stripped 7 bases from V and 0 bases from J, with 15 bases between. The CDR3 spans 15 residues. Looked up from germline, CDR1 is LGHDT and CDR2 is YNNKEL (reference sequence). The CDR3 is CASTPGLLLNTEAFF. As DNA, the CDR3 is TGTGCCAGCACGCCCGGACTTTTACTGAACACTGAAGCTTTCTTT.

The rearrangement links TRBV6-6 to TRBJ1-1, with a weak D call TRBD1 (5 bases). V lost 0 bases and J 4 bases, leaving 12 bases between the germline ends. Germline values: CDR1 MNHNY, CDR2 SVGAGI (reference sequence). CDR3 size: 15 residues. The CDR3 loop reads CASSYSTAGSTEAFF. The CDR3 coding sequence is TGTGCCAGCAGTTACTCGACAGCCGGGAGCACTGAAGCTTTCTTT.

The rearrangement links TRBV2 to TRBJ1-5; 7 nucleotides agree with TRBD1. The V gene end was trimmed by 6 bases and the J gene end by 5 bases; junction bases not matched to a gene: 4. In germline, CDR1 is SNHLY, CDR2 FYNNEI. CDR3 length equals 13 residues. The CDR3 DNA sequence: TGTGCCAGCAGATCTACAGGGGATCAGCCCCAGCATTTT. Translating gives CASRSTGDQPQHF.

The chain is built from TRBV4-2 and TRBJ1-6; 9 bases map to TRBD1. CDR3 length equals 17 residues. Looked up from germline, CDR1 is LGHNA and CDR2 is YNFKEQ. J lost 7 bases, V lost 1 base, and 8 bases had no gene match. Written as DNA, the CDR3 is TGTGCCAGCAGCCAAGTGGGGACAGGGCGGGGAAATTCACCCCTCCACTTT. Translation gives CASSQVGTGRGNSPLHF.